The text below deals with one TCR beta chain. Its cognate antigen is unknown. The sample has other DNA sequences that encode this CDR3 too. CDR3 length: 14 amino acids. Trimming removed 2 bases at V and 8 bases at J, with 10 bases between. Germline V gives CDR1 MDHEN, CDR2 SYDVKM. Sequenced by immunoSEQ multiplex PCR; TCRdb stores in-frame clones only, minus some. The data hold approximately 300,000 clones, with 85% observed a single time. Treatment: roughly 19 received Ad26.COV2.S at low or high dose, single or two shots; about 5 received placebo; per-sample allocation not given. The investigators took samples on day 63 after the first vaccine or placebo injection. At a Boston site, the person donating was an adult of 18-55 years. This record belongs to a study of Ad26.COV2.S vaccination and SARS-CoV-2 variants. Looking at the study overall: By the intramuscular route, Ad26.COV2.S was given once, or twice 56 days apart.

General study points: Recipients given vaccine exceeded placebo recipients in spike-specific TCR breadth. Possibly, TCR breadth and depth analyses underestimated total T cell responses.

V is TRBV28 and J is TRBJ1-6; D call uncertain. The starting material was peripheral blood, obtained in a trial of Ad26.COV2.S vaccine versus placebo. This clonotype was obtained from a person between 18 and 65 years old who received the Ad26.COV2.S COVID-19 vaccine or a placebo. The CDR3 region has the DNA TGTGCCAGCAGTTTAGGCGGAGGCGATTCACCCCTCCACTTT. It specifies CASSLGGGDSPLHF. The entire variable domain, with the rest obtained from reference TRBV28 and TRBJ1-6, is as follows: DVKVTQSSRYLVKRTGEKVFLECVQDMDHENMFWYRQDPGLGLRLIYFSYDVKMKEKGDIPEGYSVSREKKERFSLILESASTNQTSMYLCASSLGGGDSPLHFGNGTRLTVT.